This T cell receptor beta chain appears in the sequencing data of a study of vaccination effects on CD4 cells after COVID-19. Whole-study results and caveats: The study found marked clonal contraction of infection- and vaccine-induced clones late after vaccination. Cross-reactivity toward common cold coronaviruses was confined to only 1 of 255 vaccine-induced clones in healthy vaccinees.

As to this clone: Its specificity is not known.

Viral peptide pool expansion of antigen-specific CD4+ T cells preceded sequencing in the ViraFEST assay. Once cultured for 9 to 11 days, the cells underwent separation to obtain CD4+ T cells. Among the vaccine recipients, none had a prior SARS-CoV-2 infection, and nucleocapsid antibodies were negative. Roughly 2 million PBMC per well were cultured with around 9.1 IU/ml IL-2 and 7.5 to 10 ug/ml peptides. Cells had half their medium changed to IL-2 medium on days 3 and 7. TCRdb's table, derived via immunoSEQ multiplex PCR, lists solely in-frame clones and lacks some. This sample has tens of thousands of clones, with more than 75% found just once. The TCR originated in a human donor who received a COVID-19 vaccine. Sequencing used CD4+ T cells from PBMCs cultured with HCoV-OC43 spike peptides, obtained before COVID-19 vaccination. Subset: HCoV-OC43 spike overlapping peptide pool stimulation.

CDR3 in DNA: TGTGCCAGCAGCGTAAAGGGGGGGGCGCCGATCGGGGAGCTGTTTTTT. Protein product: CASSVKGGAPIGELFF. The gene calls are TRBV9 and TRBJ2-2; weak D call: TRBD2 (7 bases). This CDR3 comprises 16 residues. Germline V CDR1 and CDR2: SGDLS, YYNGEE. V lost 1 base and J 7 bases, leaving 17 bases between the germline ends.